The rows below give T cell receptor beta chains drawn from one sample of a study of patients and donors after allogeneic stem cell transplantation. TCRdb reanalysed the RT-PCR reads using MiXCR and keeps one entry per CDR3 protein. This table has about 960,000 distinct CDR3 sequences, around 17% appearing once. Material: blood, either unsorted or a sorted T cell fraction (not recorded which). Receptors were obtained from a human donor who was either an allogeneic HSCT recipient or a stem cell or donor lymphocyte infusion donor (not recorded which). It is not recorded whose cells these are; they may come from a transplant donor. The conserved cysteine and the conserved F or W are not part of the CDR3 here. The D gene is left open where the match is weak. The listing skips clone size in some rows; elsewhere it reads once, few, many or a size class.

J gene: TRBJ1-3; V gene: TRBV7-2; clone size: many; D gene: .; CDR3 protein: ASSLARGAGNTIY
J gene: TRBJ2-7; V gene: TRBV9; clone size: few; D gene: .; CDR3 protein: ASSVGAGGSYEQY
J gene: TRBJ2-2; V gene: TRBV9; clone size: .; D gene: TRBD2; CDR3 protein: ASSVVGRSGKNTGELF
J gene: TRBJ2-2; V gene: TRBV6-1; clone size: few; D gene: TRBD2; CDR3 protein: ASSHGLAGRSGTGELF
J gene: TRBJ1-2; V gene: TRBV5-6; clone size: .; D gene: .; CDR3 protein: ASSTDTAVLYGYT
J gene: TRBJ2-5; V gene: TRBV5-1; clone size: .; D gene: .; CDR3 protein: ASSPRQQETQY
J gene: TRBJ2-6; V gene: TRBV6-2/TRBV6-3; clone size: few; D gene: .; CDR3 protein: ASSYSTQSGANVLT
J gene: TRBJ2-2; V gene: TRBV29-1; clone size: many; D gene: .; CDR3 protein: SVVVTGELF
J gene: TRBJ1-3; V gene: TRBV5-1; clone size: few; D gene: .; CDR3 protein: ASSLSGYGNTIY
J gene: TRBJ1-3; V gene: TRBV6-5; clone size: .; D gene: TRBD1; CDR3 protein: ASSYSIGQGSGNTIY
J gene: TRBJ2-5; V gene: TRBV5-1; clone size: few; D gene: .; CDR3 protein: ASWAEGETQY
J gene: TRBJ2-3; V gene: TRBV7-9; clone size: .; D gene: .; CDR3 protein: ASSPPTGRGEDTQY
J gene: TRBJ1-1; V gene: TRBV12-3/TRBV12-4; clone size: few; D gene: .; CDR3 protein: ASSFIEGVTEAF
J gene: TRBJ2-5; V gene: TRBV6-1; clone size: .; D gene: TRBD2; CDR3 protein: ASGTSGDLYQETQY
J gene: TRBJ1-1; V gene: TRBV29-1; clone size: many; D gene: TRBD1; CDR3 protein: SATGVEMNTEAF
J gene: TRBJ2-7; V gene: TRBV12-3/TRBV12-4; clone size: few; D gene: TRBD1; CDR3 protein: ASSPIQLDRAYEQY
J gene: TRBJ1-3; V gene: TRBV11-2; clone size: .; D gene: .; CDR3 protein: ASSLTDTIY
J gene: TRBJ2-7; V gene: TRBV12-3/TRBV12-4; clone size: many; D gene: .; CDR3 protein: ASSPSTGIAYEQY
J gene: TRBJ2-5; V gene: TRBV7-9; clone size: few; D gene: .; CDR3 protein: ASSSDGVTGETQY
J gene: TRBJ2-5; V gene: TRBV5-1; clone size: .; D gene: .; CDR3 protein: ASSHLSLQETQY
J gene: TRBJ1-6; V gene: TRBV12-3/TRBV12-4; clone size: many; D gene: TRBD1; CDR3 protein: ASSLGGTEYSPLH
J gene: TRBJ2-2; V gene: TRBV5-1; clone size: .; D gene: TRBD2; CDR3 protein: ASSPPSGGVTGELF
J gene: TRBJ2-6; V gene: TRBV24-1; clone size: few; D gene: .; CDR3 protein: ATQRGSGANVLT
J gene: TRBJ1-2; V gene: TRBV3-1; clone size: .; D gene: TRBD1; CDR3 protein: ASSQDTSGAGGAYGYT
J gene: TRBJ1-1; V gene: TRBV27; clone size: few; D gene: TRBD1; CDR3 protein: ASTKDRGNTEAF
J gene: TRBJ2-1; V gene: TRBV10-3; clone size: few; D gene: TRBD2; CDR3 protein: ATTARGLADYNEQF
J gene: TRBJ2-3; V gene: TRBV12-3/TRBV12-4; clone size: many; D gene: .; CDR3 protein: ASSGSTDTQY
J gene: TRBJ2-2; V gene: TRBV30; clone size: .; D gene: TRBD1; CDR3 protein: AFDRVNTGELF
J gene: TRBJ2-7; V gene: TRBV25-1; clone size: .; D gene: .; CDR3 protein: ASSPPGHLAYEQY
J gene: TRBJ1-1; V gene: TRBV20-1; clone size: few; D gene: .; CDR3 protein: SATTLNTEAF
J gene: TRBJ2-1; V gene: TRBV29-1; clone size: many; D gene: TRBD2; CDR3 protein: SVEAGGPYNEQF
J gene: TRBJ2-7; V gene: TRBV29-1; clone size: few; D gene: TRBD1; CDR3 protein: SVSAGGESSYEQY
J gene: TRBJ1-1; V gene: TRBV11-2; clone size: few; D gene: .; CDR3 protein: ASSLDGARGTEAF
J gene: TRBJ2-2; V gene: TRBV12-3/TRBV12-4; clone size: many; D gene: .; CDR3 protein: ASSFEGGVTGELF
J gene: TRBJ2-7; V gene: TRBV20-1; clone size: few; D gene: .; CDR3 protein: SARPGLYYEQY
J gene: TRBJ2-7; V gene: TRBV12-3/TRBV12-4; clone size: few; D gene: .; CDR3 protein: ASSFGAEAYEQY
J gene: TRBJ1-6; V gene: TRBV4-1; clone size: .; D gene: TRBD1; CDR3 protein: ASSQSGGSGGSPLH
J gene: TRBJ2-7; V gene: TRBV10-3; clone size: few; D gene: TRBD1; CDR3 protein: AISEDGTGDSYEQY
J gene: TRBJ2-3; V gene: TRBV5-1; clone size: .; D gene: .; CDR3 protein: ASSNKGGGAVSTDTQY
J gene: TRBJ1-1; V gene: TRBV20-1; clone size: few; D gene: .; CDR3 protein: SAYGEDTEAF
J gene: TRBJ2-1; V gene: TRBV7-3; clone size: few; D gene: .; CDR3 protein: ASSARGTYSYNEQF
J gene: TRBJ2-2; V gene: TRBV9; clone size: .; D gene: TRBD2; CDR3 protein: ASSAGAAGGGTGELF
J gene: TRBJ2-5; V gene: TRBV7-8; clone size: once; D gene: .; CDR3 protein: ASSPRRVPQETQY
J gene: TRBJ1-1; V gene: TRBV6-2/TRBV6-3; clone size: .; D gene: .; CDR3 protein: ASSRESLGNTEAF
J gene: TRBJ2-2; V gene: TRBV10-2; clone size: few; D gene: .; CDR3 protein: ASSEFLNLNTGELF
J gene: TRBJ2-5; V gene: TRBV3-1; clone size: .; D gene: TRBD2; CDR3 protein: ASSRKLAGGETQY
J gene: TRBJ2-7; V gene: TRBV20-1; clone size: .; D gene: TRBD2; CDR3 protein: SARGEGFYEQY
J gene: TRBJ1-4; V gene: TRBV20-1; clone size: .; D gene: TRBD1; CDR3 protein: SAIDRALNEKLF
J gene: TRBJ1-1; V gene: TRBV4-1; clone size: .; D gene: .; CDR3 protein: ASSQELDPPEAF
J gene: TRBJ1-4; V gene: TRBV20-1; clone size: few; D gene: .; CDR3 protein: SARDPVTNEKLF